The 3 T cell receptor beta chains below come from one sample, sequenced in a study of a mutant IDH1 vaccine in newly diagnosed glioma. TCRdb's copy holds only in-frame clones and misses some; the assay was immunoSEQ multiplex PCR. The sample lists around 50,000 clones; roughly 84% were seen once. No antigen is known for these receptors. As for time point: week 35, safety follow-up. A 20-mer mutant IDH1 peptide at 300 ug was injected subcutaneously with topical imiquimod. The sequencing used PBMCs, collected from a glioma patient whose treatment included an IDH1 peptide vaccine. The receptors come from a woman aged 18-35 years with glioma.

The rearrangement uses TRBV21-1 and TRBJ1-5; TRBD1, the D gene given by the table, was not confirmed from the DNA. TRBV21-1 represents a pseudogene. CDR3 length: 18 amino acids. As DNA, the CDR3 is TGTGCCAGCAGCTCTGACCGGGACAGGTTTGGAGCCAAGCAGCCCCAGCATTTT. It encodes CASSSDRDRFGAKQPQHF.

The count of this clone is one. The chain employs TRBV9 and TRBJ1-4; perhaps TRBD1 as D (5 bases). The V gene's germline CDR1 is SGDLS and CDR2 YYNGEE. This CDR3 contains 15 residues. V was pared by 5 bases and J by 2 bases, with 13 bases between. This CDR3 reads CASSPGSGTNEKLFF. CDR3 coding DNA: TGTGCCAGCAGTCCGGGGTCAGGGACTAATGAAAAACTGTTTTTT.

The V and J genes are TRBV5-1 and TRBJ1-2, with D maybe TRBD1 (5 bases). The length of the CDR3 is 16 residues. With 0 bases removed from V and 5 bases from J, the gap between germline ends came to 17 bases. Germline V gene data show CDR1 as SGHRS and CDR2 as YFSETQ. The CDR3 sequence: CASSLAGSPGEYGYTF. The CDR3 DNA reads TGCGCCAGCAGCTTGGCCGGGAGTCCGGGGGAGTATGGCTACACCTTC.